This TCR beta chain was captured by sequencing in a study of TIL therapy for anti-PD-1-resistant metastatic lung cancer. Study context: Median patient age was approximately 58, ranging 38-75 years.

Whole-study results and caveats: The cohort had more treatment-naive, never-smoker and oncogene-addicted patients than typical.

V was clipped by 1 base and J by 2 bases, with 10 bases between them. The CDR3 is 14 amino acids. The germline V gene encodes CDR1 SGHRS and CDR2 YFSETQ. The libraries were made with immunoSEQ v3. Produced via immunoSEQ multiplex PCR; TCRdb's table is partial and in-frame only. The sample lists tens of thousands of clones; around 80% were seen once. Regarding time point: pre-treatment sample, taken before nivolumab and TIL therapy. To note about this clone: Its specificity is unknown.

The sample consisted of blood, taken at baseline. The source is a woman between 30 and 80 years old with non-small cell lung cancer. The chain recombines TRBV5-1 with TRBJ2-7; D is possibly TRBD1 or TRBD2 (6 bases each). In DNA form, the CDR3 reads TGCGCCAGCAGCTTGATCGGGGGCCCCTACGAGCAGTACTTC. Translating gives CASSLIGGPYEQYF.